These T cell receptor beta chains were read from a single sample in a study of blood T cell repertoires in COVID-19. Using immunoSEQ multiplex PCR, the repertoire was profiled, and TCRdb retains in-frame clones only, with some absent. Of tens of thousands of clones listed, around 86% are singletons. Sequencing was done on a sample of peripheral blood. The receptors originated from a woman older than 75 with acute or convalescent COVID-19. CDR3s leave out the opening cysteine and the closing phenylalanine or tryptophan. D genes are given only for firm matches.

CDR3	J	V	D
ASSQSGSDEQY	TRBJ2-7	TRBV11-3	.
ASSDGTGRTNEKLF	TRBJ1-4	TRBV9	TRBD1
ASSLSRETQY	TRBJ2-5	TRBV5-6	.
ASSAEVNSYNEQF	TRBJ2-1	TRBV9	.
ASSLQDAQDTIY	TRBJ1-3	TRBV19	.
ASSPQGEGYT	TRBJ1-2	TRBV18	TRBD1
ATSGTGTNTGELF	TRBJ2-2	TRBV24-1	.
ASSLGTSGLQETQY	TRBJ2-5	TRBV5-6	TRBD2
ASKPGTGRGYT	TRBJ1-2	TRBV5-6	TRBD1
ASSLASQGYGYT	TRBJ1-2	TRBV5-1	.
ASSLGLVYEQY	TRBJ2-7	TRBV14	TRBD2
ASSVALTGGGNTIY	TRBJ1-3	TRBV9	TRBD1
SASLLETYNEQF	TRBJ2-1	TRBV20-1	.
AIRSDREVETQY	TRBJ2-5	TRBV10-3	TRBD1
ASSVRDRGLTAGELF	TRBJ2-2	TRBV5-1	TRBD1
ASSSGAGGYEQY	TRBJ2-7	TRBV6-5	TRBD2
ASSFETSPRDTQY	TRBJ2-3	TRBV9	.
SAGTGKGRELF	TRBJ2-2	TRBV29-1	.
ASSPGTSGYNEQF	TRBJ2-1	TRBV28	TRBD2
AITETVGTEAF	TRBJ1-1	TRBV10-3	.
ASSLNGGQQY	TRBJ2-3	TRBV7-3	.
AGGLAGDYQETQY	TRBJ2-5	TRBV2	TRBD2
ASAERETQY	TRBJ2-5	TRBV2	.
ASSLAGTGSSGNTIY	TRBJ1-3	TRBV5-1	TRBD1
ATVKNTQY	TRBJ2-3	TRBV24-1	.
ASNTDGGDGEQF	TRBJ2-1	TRBV5-1	.
ASSDSGKNNEQF	TRBJ2-1	TRBV2	.
ASSQDYSLEAF	TRBJ1-1	TRBV4-1	.
ASSLAGALTDTQY	TRBJ2-3	TRBV19	TRBD2
ASSGANLRDYGYT	TRBJ1-2	TRBV19	.
ASSQDPPSGRAKYNEQF	TRBJ2-1	TRBV3-1/TRBV3-2	TRBD2
ATSRQGDEQF	TRBJ2-1	TRBV24-1	TRBD1
ASSFTGGNVGEQY	TRBJ2-7	TRBV7-9	TRBD2
ASSGRGSDTQY	TRBJ2-3	TRBV6-2/TRBV6-3	.
ASSPQRQFNTEAF	TRBJ1-1	TRBV18	.
ASSLAGNQGTYGYT	TRBJ1-2	TRBV5-1	.
ASSLEGYGYT	TRBJ1-2	TRBV7-9	.
ASTYSRGAYGYT	TRBJ1-2	TRBV6-5	.